This note documents a single T cell receptor beta chain sequence. The table came from immunoSEQ multiplex PCR; TCRdb's copy has only in-frame clones and leaves some out. The sample has roughly 120,000 clones; 85% to 90% are singletons. The sample originates from a study of control samples from healthy donors and cancer patients. CDR1 is MNHEY, CDR2 SMNVEV, per germline (reference sequence). The CDR3 spans 12 residues. V shed 2 bases and J shed 11 bases, with 12 bases lying between them. This chain uses TRBV27 with TRBJ1-1; tentatively, D is TRBD1 (5 bases). The specimen was blood. This TCR was recovered from a woman between 45 and 65 years old in good health. The CDR3 loop is CASSLRRGVAFF. The CDR3 DNA sequence: TGTGCCAGCAGTTTAAGGCGAGGGGTGGCTTTCTTT.